Here is one TCR beta chain with its context. Its antigen is currently not known. No quality values exist for individual bases; no much larger clone is one base distant. Only healthy Caucasian donors were included. The twin cohort comprised three pairs of female monozygotic twins, all aged roughly 18 to 30 years. Miltenyi CD45RO+ enrichment and human naive T-cell isolation kits were used to isolate memory (CD45RO+) and naive T cells from PBMC. This sample is part of a study of identical twins listed by TCRdb under 2016. At the level of the whole study: To test whether fetal clonotypes persist, the study used deep sequencing on TCR alpha and beta repertoires from monozygotic twins, unrelated adults of various ages, and cord blood. To rule out contamination, replicate twin experiments were performed at different times with different library preparation protocols. Points the paper makes about the study in general: Zero-insertion analyses could be partly confounded by invariant T cells such as MAIT and iNKT, although diverse VJ usage argued against such confounding for most clonotypes. In monozygotic twins, recombination models systematically underestimated out-of-frame TCR alpha sharing, but the models matched the sharing seen between unrelated individuals. In beta out-of-frame sequences, excess twin sharing was weaker, because having fewer shared sequences lowered the signal-to-noise ratio. Because the same donors could not be followed over many years, the conclusions relied on cross-sectional statistical analysis. Compared with coincidental sharing between unrelated individuals, out-of-frame TCR alpha sequences shared between twins had an excess of sequences with low generation probability. Fewer insertions were carried by abundant cord blood beta clonotypes, a similar but weaker trend appeared in young adult naive repertoires, and no such trend appeared in memory repertoires.

The CDR3 covers 15 residues, taking in both the cysteine and the phenylalanine. Only the CDR3 part of the read is kept: 45 bases, read in frame from the first base. The germline V gene gives CDR1 as SGHTA and CDR2 as FQGNSA. Clipping removes 3 bases from V and 4 bases from J, with 5 as the unmatched junction base count. Library preparation was by 5' RACE. Sequenced using an Illumina HiSeq 2000. Template switching added a universal primer binding site, and the final cDNA carried a unique molecular identifier that allowed TCR cDNA molecules to be counted accurately. Specific primers in the conserved constant-segment region were used to synthesize first-strand cDNA for the TCR alpha and beta chains. Each cDNA library was double barcoded, with a SMART-Mk sample barcode plus Illumina barcodes, to control for contamination. Two successive PCR steps introduced TruSeq adapter sequences along with Illumina sample barcodes. The Illumina HiSeq platform was used with custom primers to sequence TCR alpha and beta cDNA libraries. Per the source publication's procedure: Unique molecular identifiers were extracted from raw reads with MiGEC, and CDR3 positions were determined with MiXCR. Recombination models were inferred per individual with the repgenHMM and IGoR tools using an EM algorithm. Shared clonotypes were analyzed with the tcR package in R, and sharing was normalized by the product of cloneset sizes. Out-of-frame nonproductive sequences were analyzed to study raw recombination free of thymic and clonal selection effects. TCRdb trimmed the raw reads at Q25, called clones with MiXCR and kept productive beta chains. Rows with a matching CDR3 protein are joined into one entry that keeps the most common DNA and genes. These V and J calls originate from TCRdb's pipeline instead of the authors' own analysis. Within this sample are about 240,000 distinct CDR3 sequences, with over 9.5% of them counted one time only. Clones ranked in the top ten supply 4% to 5% of the sample.

These same data were also listed under a study on yellow fever vaccine responses in identical twins. The second study reports: The authors reported that the T cell response to vaccination in identical twins appeared partly convergent and partly personalized. The study precisely tracked vaccine-responding T cell clones in identical twins.

The clonotype was recovered from a woman between 18 and 29 years old in good health. The source material was memory (CD45RO+) T cells sorted from blood. Reading the label with the study, this specimen's cell subset or site is: CD45RO+ enriched T cells. The chain is encoded by TRBV7-2 joined to TRBJ2-3; 9 nucleotides in the junction match TRBD2. The sequence in DNA is TGTGCCAGCAGCTTGGATAGCGGGAGCGCAGATACGCAGTATTTT. It translates to CASSLDSGSADTQYF.